The clone carrying this TCR beta chain was counted between two and nine times. Its antigen is unknown. The record originates from a study of T-cell memory formation after mild COVID-19. Overall study context: Among the donors, TCR clusters were largely specific to each donor.

The CDR3 runs 21 residues. The germline CDR1 and CDR2 sequences are SGHRS and YFSETQ. V was pared by 4 bases and J by 0 bases, with 26 bases between. Study results and caveats: Several responding clones turned up in pre-infection memory, indicating that cross-reactive memory may have taken part. Contracting clones, day 15 to 85, had balanced CD4/CD8, and later expanders favored CD4+.

The TCR alpha and TCR beta cDNA libraries, bearing sample barcodes and UMIs, were generated by 5'RACE using constant-segment primers. A single record per CDR3 protein comes from TCRdb applying MiXCR to the 5' RACE reads. The table has 400,000 or so distinct CDR3 sequences, 20% to 25% seen once. This chain links TRBV5-1 with TRBJ2-6; D perhaps matches TRBD1 (6 bases). Sequencing used PBMCs or a T cell subset sorted from them (not recorded which). The TCR originated in an adult woman who had mild COVID-19 (a few samples of this study predate the infection). Cell type and time point are not known. The DNA for the CDR3 is TGCGCCAGCAGCCCGGCACAGGGCCCCGTGATCCCGAGCTCTGGGGCCAACGTCCTGACTTTC. Amino acids: CASSPAQGPVIPSSGANVLTF.